This TCR beta chain was found in a study of T cell responses to AZD1222 COVID-19 vaccine. Remarks on this clone: Its cognate antigen is unknown.

Overall study findings and caveats: Dominant at 160-218 and 743-854, vaccine-associated CD4 TCRs also spanned spike.

Profiled with immunoSEQ multiplex PCR; TCRdb holds only in-frame clones, not every one. This sample has around 100,000 clones; roughly 90% occur once, and the top ten carry about 15%. V lost 5 bases and J lost 4, with 11 bases in between. Germline loops: CDR1 KGHSH, CDR2 LQKENI. CDR3 length: 13 residues. This receptor was obtained from an adult in good health. The V call is TRBV18, the J call TRBJ1-2, with D tentatively TRBD1 (5 bases). This specimen consisted of peripheral blood, obtained on day 0 of AZD1222 vaccination. The CDR3, as DNA: TGTGCCAGCTCAGTGCAGGGAGGCTATGGCTACACCTTC. It yields the protein CASSVQGGYGYTF.